What follows are 8 T cell receptor beta chains derived from one specimen sequenced in a study of read filtering for tumor transcriptome and immune sequencing. From roughly 390 ng of RNA, a library with molecular barcoded alpha/delta and beta/gamma adaptors was made. From the reads, TCRdb called clonotypes with MiXCR, one entry per CDR3 protein. The top ten hold 16% of the sample, which has approximately 58,000 distinct CDR3 sequences, 9% to 15% seen once. The specimen was a population of CD138-negative cells sorted from bone marrow. The receptors stem from a donor aged 40 or over with multiple myeloma.

This clonotype appeared many times. The rearrangement links TRBV18 to TRBJ2-7, with D tentatively TRBD1 (6 bases). Trimming stripped 3 bases from V and 2 bases from J, with 14 bases between. The germline gives CDR1 KGHSH, CDR2 LQKENI. This CDR3 spans 15 amino acids. DNA for the CDR3: TGTGCCAGCTCACCGCCGGACAGAGGAGCCTACGAGCAGTACTTC. Translated, it gives CASSPPDRGAYEQYF.

This sequence joins TRBV5-1 and TRBJ2-3, with D perhaps matching TRBD2 (5 bases). V lost 3 bases to trimming and J lost 5 bases, with 10 bases between them. This CDR3 region has 13 residues. Per the germline V gene, CDR1 is SGHRS and CDR2 is YFSETQ. The CDR3 DNA reads TGCGCCAGCAGCTCCACAACTAGAGATACGCAGTATTTT. It specifies CASSSTTRDTQYF.

This clonotype has a count of ten or more. V and J are TRBV7-9 and TRBJ2-7; TRBD1 agrees at 12 bases. V lost 5 bases and J lost 5; bases outside the gene matches: 13. Germline values: CDR1 SEHNR, CDR2 FQNEAQ (reference sequence). The length of the CDR3 is 17 residues. In nucleotides, the CDR3 is TGTGCCAGCAGCCCACTTGGACGGGACAGGGGGCGTAACGAGCAGTACTTC. Amino acid sequence: CASSPLGRDRGRNEQYF.

There are a few counts of this clonotype. This may stem from a read error, because a much larger clone lies one nucleotide away. The V call is TRBV2, the J call TRBJ2-5; TRBD2 agrees at 13 bases. Germline CDR1 is SNHLY and CDR2 is FYNNEI. CDR3 length: 15 amino acids. The CDR3 DNA is TGTGCCAGCAGTGACGGACTAGCGGGGGCAGAGGCCCAGTACTTC. The encoded protein is CASSDGLAGAEAQYF. Combining the CDR3 with reference TRBV2 and TRBJ2-5 gives the whole variable domain EPEVTQTPSHQVTQMGQEVILRCVPISNHLYFYWYRQILGQKVEFLVSFYNNEISEKSEIFDDQFSVERPDGSNFTLKIRSTKLEDSAMYFCASSDGLAGAEAQYFGPGTRLLVL.

The table lists this clonotype with many counts. The chain is built from TRBV6-1 and TRBJ1-5; 11 positions match TRBD1. Germline V gives CDR1 MNHNS, CDR2 SASEGT. This CDR3 has 17 amino acids. The V and J ends lost 5 bases and 5 bases, in that order; junction bases with no gene match: 11. The CDR3 protein is CASSSLQGDRGDQPQHF. CDR3 DNA sequence: TGTGCCAGCAGTTCACTACAAGGGGACAGGGGGGATCAGCCCCAGCATTTT.

This clonotype has at least ten counts. One end of the junction does not line up with germline, which may come from a read error. The rearrangement joins TRBV19 to TRBJ2-7, with 8 bases fitting TRBD2. CDR1 and CDR2 (germline): LNHDA, SQIVND (reference sequence). This CDR3 has 14 residues. CDR3 amino acids: CAKTGGGPNYEQYF. CDR3 sequence (DNA): TGCGCCAAAACCGGCGGGGGGCCTAACTACGAGCAGTACTTC.

This clonotype has at least ten counts. The chain joins TRBV18 to TRBJ2-1; 11 nucleotides align to TRBD1. The CDR3 sequence is 15 residues long. V lost 5 bases and J lost 8; bases outside the gene matches: 8. Germline-derived CDR1 and CDR2 are KGHSH and LQKENI. CDR3 sequence: CASSGTGGSEDEQFF. As DNA, the CDR3 is TGTGCCAGCTCAGGGACAGGGGGTTCGGAGGATGAGCAGTTCTTC.

This chain connects TRBV27 to TRBJ1-1; the D is unclear. Germline loops: CDR1 MNHEY, CDR2 SMNVEV (reference sequence). This CDR3 region has 15 residues. Between the trimmed V and J ends, which lost 6 bases and 0 bases, there was a span of 14 bases. Written as DNA, the CDR3 is TGTGCCAGCAGCAAGCCGGGTTCTATGAACACTGAAGCTTTCTTT. Its translation is CASSKPGSMNTEAFF.